The rows below give T cell receptor beta chains drawn from one sample of a study of T cell responses to AZD1222 COVID-19 vaccine. Profiling relied on immunoSEQ multiplex PCR, and the TCRdb table lists in-frame clones only, not all of them. The repertoire consists of about 110,000 clones, with 70% to 90% occurring once and the leading ten covering 5.5% to 8%. The specimen was peripheral blood, collected on day 0 of AZD1222 vaccination. The receptor set was obtained from an adult in good health. Both conserved end residues are part of each CDR3.

V	J	CDR3
TRBV10-3	TRBJ2-3	CAISESRASGGGTDTQYF
TRBV5-1	TRBJ1-5	CASSDGSGIGQPQHF
TRBV4-3	TRBJ2-1	CASSHGLAINEQFF
TRBV6-5	TRBJ1-5	CASSYQLGNQPQHF
TRBV9	TRBJ1-2	CASSPRDSRYGYTF
TRBV7-6	TRBJ2-3	CASSPGFGGADTQYF
TRBV28	TRBJ1-2	CASSSDTYGYTF
TRBV7-2	TRBJ1-5	CASSLGGSPAVRQPQHF
TRBV3-1/TRBV3-2	TRBJ1-1	CASTGRNTEAFF
TRBV27	TRBJ2-6	CASSLRGANVLTF
TRBV12-5	TRBJ2-1	CASGKLGDEQFF
TRBV30	TRBJ1-5	CAWADRTNQPQHF
TRBV7-6	TRBJ2-7	CASSLAASYEQYF
TRBV19	TRBJ1-6	CASIQPDGQTNSPLHF
TRBV3-1/TRBV3-2	TRBJ1-5	CASSPDYSNQPQHF
TRBV7-2	TRBJ2-1	CASSFKGLAGTLSYNEQFF